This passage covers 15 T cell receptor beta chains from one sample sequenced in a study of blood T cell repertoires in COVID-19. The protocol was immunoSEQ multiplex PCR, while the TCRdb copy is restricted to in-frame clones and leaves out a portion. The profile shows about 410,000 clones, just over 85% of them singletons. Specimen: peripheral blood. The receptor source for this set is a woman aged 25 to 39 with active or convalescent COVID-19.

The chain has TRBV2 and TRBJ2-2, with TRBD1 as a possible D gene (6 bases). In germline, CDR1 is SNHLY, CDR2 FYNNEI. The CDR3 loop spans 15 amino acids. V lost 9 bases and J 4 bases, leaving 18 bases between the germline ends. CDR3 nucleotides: TGTGCCAGTCTGGGCGTCAGGGGTAGCACCGGGGAGCTGTTTTTT. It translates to CASLGVRGSTGELFF.

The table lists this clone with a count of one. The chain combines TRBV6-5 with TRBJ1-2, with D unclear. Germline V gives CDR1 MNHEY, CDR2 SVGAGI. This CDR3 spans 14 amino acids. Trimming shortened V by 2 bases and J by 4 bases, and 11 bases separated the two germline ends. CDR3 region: CASSYEPRVYGYTF. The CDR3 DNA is TGTGCCAGCAGTTACGAGCCCCGGGTCTATGGCTACACCTTC.

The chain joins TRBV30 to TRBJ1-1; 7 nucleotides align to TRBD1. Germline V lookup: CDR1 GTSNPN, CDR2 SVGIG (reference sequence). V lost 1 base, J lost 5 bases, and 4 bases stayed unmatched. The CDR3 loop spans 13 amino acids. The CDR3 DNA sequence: TGTGCCTGGAGTGGACAGGGTTTGACTGAAGCTTTCTTT. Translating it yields CAWSGQGLTEAFF.

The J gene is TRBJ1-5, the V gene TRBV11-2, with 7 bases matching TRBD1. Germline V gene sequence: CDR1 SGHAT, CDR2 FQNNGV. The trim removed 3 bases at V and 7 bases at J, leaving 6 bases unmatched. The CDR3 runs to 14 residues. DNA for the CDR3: TGTGCCAGCAGCTTGGGGCCAGGGGGACAGCCCCAGCATTTT. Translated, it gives CASSLGPGGQPQHF.

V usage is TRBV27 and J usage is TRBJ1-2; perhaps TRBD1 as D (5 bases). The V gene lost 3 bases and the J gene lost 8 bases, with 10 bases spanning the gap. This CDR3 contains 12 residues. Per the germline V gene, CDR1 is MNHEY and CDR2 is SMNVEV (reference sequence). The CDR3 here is CASSFRQGGYTF. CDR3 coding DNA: TGTGCCAGCAGTTTCCGTCAGGGCGGCTACACCTTC.

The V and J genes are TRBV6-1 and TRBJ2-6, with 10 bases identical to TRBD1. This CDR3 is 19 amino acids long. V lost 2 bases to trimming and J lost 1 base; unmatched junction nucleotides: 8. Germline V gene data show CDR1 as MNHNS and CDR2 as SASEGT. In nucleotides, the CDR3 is TGTGCCAGCAGTGAATTCCCGACAGGGGGCGCGTCTGGGGCCAACGTCCTGACTTTC. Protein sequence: CASSEFPTGGASGANVLTF.

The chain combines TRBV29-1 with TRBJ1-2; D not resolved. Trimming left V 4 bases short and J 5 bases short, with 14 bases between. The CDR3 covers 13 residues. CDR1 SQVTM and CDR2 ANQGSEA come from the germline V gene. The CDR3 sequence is CSVVRGESYGYTF. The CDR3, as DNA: TGCAGCGTTGTCCGTGGAGAGAGTTATGGCTACACCTTC.

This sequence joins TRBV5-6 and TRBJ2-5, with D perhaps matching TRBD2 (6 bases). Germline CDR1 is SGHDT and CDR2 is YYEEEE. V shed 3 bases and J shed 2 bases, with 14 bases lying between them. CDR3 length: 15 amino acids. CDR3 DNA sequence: TGTGCCAGCAGCTCTCTAGCGCCTAGTCAAGAGACCCAGTACTTC. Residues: CASSSLAPSQETQYF. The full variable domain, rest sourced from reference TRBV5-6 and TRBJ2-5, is DAGVTQSPTHLIKTRGQQVTLRCSPKSGHDTVSWYQQALGQGPQFIFQYYEEEERQRGNFPDRFSGHQFPNYSSELNVNALLLGDSALYLCASSSLAPSQETQYFGPGTRLLVL.

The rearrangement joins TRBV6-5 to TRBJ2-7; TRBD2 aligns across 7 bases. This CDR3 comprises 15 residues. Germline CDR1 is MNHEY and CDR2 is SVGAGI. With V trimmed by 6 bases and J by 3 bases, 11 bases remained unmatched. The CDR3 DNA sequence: TGTGCCAGCAGGGCCGGGACTAACTTCAACTACGAGCAGTACTTC. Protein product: CASRAGTNFNYEQYF.

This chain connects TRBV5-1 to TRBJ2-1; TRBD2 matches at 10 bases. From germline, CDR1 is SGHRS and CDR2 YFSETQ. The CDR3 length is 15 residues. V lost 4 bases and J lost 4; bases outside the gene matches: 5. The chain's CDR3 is CASSVTSGVYNEQFF. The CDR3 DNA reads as TGCGCCAGCAGCGTCACTAGCGGGGTTTACAATGAGCAGTTCTTC.

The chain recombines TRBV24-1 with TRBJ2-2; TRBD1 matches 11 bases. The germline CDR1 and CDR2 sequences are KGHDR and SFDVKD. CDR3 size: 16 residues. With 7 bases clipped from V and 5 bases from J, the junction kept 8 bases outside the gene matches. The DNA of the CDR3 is TGTGCCACCAGCAGGTCAGGGACAGGGGGAACCGGGGAGCTGTTTTTT. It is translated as CATSRSGTGGTGELFF.

The chain's CDR3 is CASSLQAEEKLFF. The DNA of the CDR3 is TGTGCCAGCAGCTTGCAAGCGGAAGAAAAACTGTTTTTT. This chain connects TRBV5-5 to TRBJ1-4, with D unresolved. The V and J ends lost 1 base and 8 bases respectively, with 9 bases between them. The CDR3 has 13 residues. In germline, CDR1 is SGHKS, CDR2 YYEKEE (reference sequence).

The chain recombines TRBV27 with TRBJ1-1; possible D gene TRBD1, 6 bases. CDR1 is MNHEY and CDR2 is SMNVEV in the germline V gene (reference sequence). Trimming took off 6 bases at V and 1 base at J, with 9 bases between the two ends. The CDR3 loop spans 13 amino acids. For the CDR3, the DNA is TGTGCCAGCAGAGGGGGTTGGAACACTGAAGCTTTCTTT. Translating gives CASRGGWNTEAFF.

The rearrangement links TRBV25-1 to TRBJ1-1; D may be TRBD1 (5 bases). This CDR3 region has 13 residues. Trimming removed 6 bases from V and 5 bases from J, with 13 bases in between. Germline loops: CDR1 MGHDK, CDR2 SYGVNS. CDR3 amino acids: CASSGQTRTEAFF. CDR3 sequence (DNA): TGTGCCAGCAGCGGACAAACGAGGACTGAAGCTTTCTTT.

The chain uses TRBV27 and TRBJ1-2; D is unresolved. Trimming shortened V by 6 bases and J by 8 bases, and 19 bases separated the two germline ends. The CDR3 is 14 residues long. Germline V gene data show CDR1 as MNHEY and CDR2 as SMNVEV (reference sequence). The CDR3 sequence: CASSPLGGVEGYTF. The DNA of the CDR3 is TGTGCCAGCAGCCCCCTAGGCGGGGTTGAGGGCTACACCTTC.